These 7 T cell receptor beta chains were sequenced from one sample in a study of CD8 T cells in Susac syndrome. RNA totalling about 0.45 to 1 ug underwent reverse transcription with random hexamers. One entry per CDR3 protein results from TCRdb running MiXCR on the immunoSEQ multiplex PCR reads. The table lists approximately 110,000 distinct CDR3 sequences, around 97% of them singletons. Sequencing input: CD4+ T cells from PBMCs. The receptor source for this set is a human donor in good health.

The chain uses TRBV5-1 and TRBJ1-1; D may be TRBD1 (5 bases). The V end was cut by 4 bases, the J end by 8 bases, with 15 bases between. Germline V gene data show CDR1 as SGHRS and CDR2 as YFSETQ. CDR3 size: 13 residues. CDR3 coding DNA: TGCGCCAGCAGCCCAGGGACCCAGCAGGAAGCTTTCTTT. It encodes CASSPGTQQEAFF.

V and J are TRBV18 and TRBJ1-1; no clear D gene. V lost 1 base, J lost 1 base, and 4 bases lay in between. The CDR3 runs to 13 residues. From germline, CDR1 is KGHSH and CDR2 LQKENI. The CDR3 DNA reads TGTGCCAGCTCACCACAGCAGAACACTGAAGCTTTCTTT. It codes for CASSPQQNTEAFF. Full variable domain (missing parts from reference TRBV18 and TRBJ1-1): NAGVMQNPRHLVRRRGQEARLRCSPMKGHSHVYWYRQLPEEGLKFMVYLQKENIIDESGMPKERFSAEFPKEGPSILRIQQVVRGDSAAYFCASSPQQNTEAFFGQGTRLTVV.

This chain connects TRBV27 to TRBJ1-2; D perhaps matches TRBD1 (5 bases). V lost 5 bases, J lost 6 bases, and 16 bases lay in between. The CDR3 loop spans 14 amino acids. CDR1 and CDR2 (germline): MNHEY, SMNVEV (reference sequence). This CDR3 reads CASSVPGDVNGYTF. The CDR3 DNA sequence: TGTGCCAGCAGTGTCCCCGGGGACGTAAATGGCTACACCTTC.

The chain has TRBV20-1 and TRBJ2-7; D is undetermined. Trimming cost V 4 bases and J 3 bases, with 10 bases left between them. Germline V gene lookup returns CDR1 DFQATT and CDR2 SNEGSKA (reference sequence). The CDR3 has 12 residues. The CDR3 nucleotides read TGCAGTGCTATGGGAACCATCTACGAGCAGTACTTC. It codes for CSAMGTIYEQYF.

The V gene is TRBV4-2, the J gene TRBJ2-5; D might be TRBD2 (6 bases). The CDR3 has 15 residues. V was trimmed by 4 bases and J by 2 bases, leaving 14 bases between them. CDR1 is LGHNA, CDR2 YNFKEQ, per germline. CDR3 DNA sequence: TGTGCCAGCAGCCGCAGACCAGCGGGTCAAGAGACCCAGTACTTC. This gives the protein CASSRRPAGQETQYF.

The chain couples TRBV29-1 to TRBJ2-3, with 14 positions matching TRBD2. CDR1 and CDR2 from the germline V gene are SQVTM and ANQGSEA. The CDR3 covers 15 residues. J was trimmed by 7 bases and V by 7 bases; bases with no gene match: 10. The CDR3 loop reads CSAPATSGGANTQYF. In nucleotides, the CDR3 is TGCAGCGCTCCCGCGACTAGCGGGGGGGCCAATACGCAGTATTTT.

The sample holds one count of this clonotype. The chain joins TRBV15 to TRBJ2-3; the D is unclear. The germline V gene has CDR1 LNHNV and CDR2 YYDKDF (reference sequence). CDR3 length: 15 amino acids. The germline V and J ends were trimmed by 0 bases and 2 bases, with 9 bases remaining between them. The CDR3 DNA follows: TGTGCCACCAGCAGAGACGGTCGAGACACAGATACGCAGTATTTT. The encoded protein is CATSRDGRDTDTQYF.